The 16 T cell receptor beta chains in this list originate from one sample, sequenced in a study of T cells after yellow fever vaccination. TCRdb called the 5' RACE reads again in MiXCR, with one record for every CDR3 protein. The sample yields about 550,000 distinct CDR3 sequences, 19% seen once. The sequenced sample was PBMCs, obtained 15 days after the yellow fever booster vaccination. These receptors came from a man aged 25-45 years who received the YFV17D yellow fever vaccine.

The rearrangement joins TRBV20-1 to TRBJ2-7; TRBD2 matches at 8 bases. The CDR3 runs 14 residues. The trim removed 0 bases at V and 5 bases at J, leaving 6 bases unmatched. Germline loops: CDR1 DFQATT, CDR2 SNEGSKA (reference sequence). The CDR3 DNA sequence: TGCAGTGCTAGAGATCTGAGCGGGAGCAACGAGCAGTACTTC. Translated, it gives CSARDLSGSNEQYF.

V usage is TRBV7-2 and J usage is TRBJ2-3, with D tentatively TRBD2 (6 bases). Between the trimmed V and J ends, which lost 1 base and 11 bases, there was a span of 19 bases. Per germline, CDR1 SGHTA and CDR2 FQGNSA. This CDR3 has 15 residues. The chain's CDR3 is CASSLVGGEGFGQYF. The CDR3, as DNA: TGTGCCAGCAGCTTAGTGGGAGGTGAAGGATTTGGGCAGTATTTT.

This clonotype was picked up a small number of times. The chain uses TRBV12-3 or TRBV12-4 and TRBJ2-1; 9 bases fit TRBD2. The V segment lost 8 bases and the J segment 9 bases; nucleotides outside the gene matches: 8. This CDR3 has 13 residues. CDR3 nucleotide sequence: TGTGCCAGCTCTTTGCGGGAGGGTGGTGAGCAGTTCTTC. It encodes CASSLREGGEQFF.

There are a few counts of this clonotype. The chain couples TRBV5-1 to TRBJ2-7, with a weak D call TRBD1 (8 bases). The CDR3 length is 13 residues. V was cut by 6 bases and J by 7 bases, with 17 bases left in between. The V gene's germline CDR1 is SGHRS and CDR2 YFSETQ. The CDR3 DNA sequence: TGCGCCAGCAATCCTGACAGGGGAGGGGAGCAGTACTTC. This gives the protein CASNPDRGGEQYF.

The J gene is TRBJ2-1, the V gene TRBV6-1, with D perhaps matching TRBD2 (6 bases). Trimming removed 7 bases from V and 3 bases from J, with 19 bases in between. In germline, CDR1 is MNHNS, CDR2 SASEGT. The CDR3 is made up of 16 amino acids. The CDR3 nucleotides read TGTGCCAGCACTACAGGCGGCGGCGGGATCTACAATGAGCAGTTCTTC. Translated: CASTTGGGGIYNEQFF.

J is TRBJ2-7 and V is TRBV12-3 or TRBV12-4; a weak D match, TRBD1 (5 bases). Trimming cost V 0 bases and J 12 bases, with 12 bases left between them. The CDR3 is made up of 12 amino acids. CDR3 DNA: TGTGCCAGCAGTTTAGCGCCTCAGGGCCCGTACTTC. Translating gives CASSLAPQGPYF.

V is TRBV28 and J is TRBJ2-1; D is possibly TRBD1 (6 bases). With 6 bases removed from V and 2 bases from J, the gap between germline ends came to 20 bases. The CDR3 is made up of 17 amino acids. Germline values: CDR1 MDHEN, CDR2 SYDVKM. CDR3 DNA sequence: TGTGCCAGCAGCCCTCTGGGGGCGTCGCCTCCCTACAATGAGCAGTTCTTC. It yields the protein CASSPLGASPPYNEQFF.

This chain uses TRBV9 with TRBJ1-5; tentative D call: TRBD1 (5 bases). Trimming left V 4 bases short and J 6 bases short, with 17 bases between. Germline V gene data show CDR1 as SGDLS and CDR2 as YYNGEE. The CDR3 contains 15 residues. The chain's CDR3 is CASSLGTHSGQPQHF. CDR3 nucleotide sequence: TGTGCCAGCAGCCTAGGGACCCACTCGGGTCAGCCCCAGCATTTT. Full variable domain (outside the CDR3, taken from reference TRBV9 and TRBJ1-5): DSGVTQTPKHLITATGQRVTLRCSPRSGDLSVYWYQQSLDQGLQFLIQYYNGEERAKGNILERFSAQQFPDLHSELNLSSLELGDSALYFCASSLGTHSGQPQHFGDGTRLSIL.

This clonotype has just a few counts. This rearrangement joins TRBV2 to TRBJ2-1; the D call may be TRBD1 or TRBD2 (6 bases each). This CDR3 comprises 15 residues. Deletions cut 0 bases from V and 7 bases from J, with 13 bases between. Germline CDR1 and CDR2: SNHLY and FYNNEI. CDR3: CASSEAGGARNEQFF. The CDR3 nucleotides read TGTGCCAGCAGTGAAGCCGGGGGCGCCAGGAATGAGCAGTTCTTC.

The rearrangement uses TRBV7-2 and TRBJ1-2, with D uncertain. Germline V gene sequence: CDR1 SGHTA, CDR2 FQGNSA. The CDR3 runs to 12 residues. V lost 1 base and J 10 bases, leaving 10 bases between the germline ends. Here the CDR3 reads CASSLVAGFYTF. CDR3 bases: TGTGCCAGCAGCTTAGTGGCCGGATTCTACACCTTC.

This chain joins TRBV10-3 and TRBJ1-2; D is ambiguous. The CDR3 has 15 residues. CDR1 ENHRY and CDR2 SYGVKD come from the germline V gene. The V gene lost 2 bases and the J gene lost 4 bases, with 14 bases spanning the gap. This CDR3 is CAISEEVGGFYGYTF. CDR3 bases: TGTGCCATCAGTGAGGAGGTCGGCGGCTTCTATGGCTACACCTTC.

This clonotype was observed a few times. The chain uses TRBV15 and TRBJ2-3; D possibly corresponds to TRBD2 (5 bases). The CDR3 covers 16 residues. The V and J ends lost 1 base and 1 base respectively, with 12 bases between them. Germline V CDR1 and CDR2: LNHNV, YYDKDF (reference sequence). The CDR3: CATSRGRMGGTDTQYF. The CDR3 DNA is TGTGCCACCAGCAGAGGGAGGATGGGAGGCACAGATACGCAGTATTTT.

V usage is TRBV20-1 and J usage is TRBJ2-4; D assignment may be TRBD1 or TRBD2 (5 bases each). V lost 0 bases to trimming and J lost 7 bases, with 16 bases between them. The V gene's germline CDR1 is DFQATT and CDR2 SNEGSKA (reference sequence). CDR3 length equals 15 residues. This chain's CDR3 is CSARDHGGASNIQYF. The CDR3 region has the DNA TGCAGTGCTAGAGATCATGGGGGAGCCTCGAACATTCAGTACTTC.

The rearrangement links TRBV28 to TRBJ2-2; D call uncertain. Trimming cost V 5 bases and J 5 bases, with 12 bases left between them. Per germline, CDR1 MDHEN and CDR2 SYDVKM. This CDR3 has 14 amino acids. CDR3 DNA: TGTGCCAGCAGTATAAGGACCATAACCGGGGAGCTGTTTTTT. Residues: CASSIRTITGELFF. Using reference TRBV28 and TRBJ2-2 for the parts outside the CDR3, the full variable domain is DVKVTQSSRYLVKRTGEKVFLECVQDMDHENMFWYRQDPGLGLRLIYFSYDVKMKEKGDIPEGYSVSREKKERFSLILESASTNQTSMYLCASSIRTITGELFFGEGSRLTVL.

This clonotype appeared a few times. For the CDR3, the DNA is TGTGCCAGCAGTCCTTACCTTGGCTACACCTTC. Residues: CASSPYLGYTF. The J gene is TRBJ1-2, the V gene TRBV6-6; D is unresolved. In germline, CDR1 is MNHNY, CDR2 SVGAGI (reference sequence). This CDR3 has 11 amino acids. V lost 5 bases, J lost 7 bases, and 8 bases lay in between.

The J gene is TRBJ2-2, the V gene TRBV12-3 or TRBV12-4, with D unclear. Trimming removed 1 base from V and 0 bases from J, with 6 bases in between. The CDR3 totals 15 residues. CDR3 protein: CASSLGNSNTGELFF. As DNA, the CDR3 is TGTGCCAGCAGTTTAGGCAACTCGAACACCGGGGAGCTGTTTTTT.